The 21 T cell receptor beta chains in this list originate from one sample, sequenced in a study of T cell responses to AZD1222 COVID-19 vaccine. This table comes from immunoSEQ multiplex PCR, and its TCRdb copy is limited to in-frame clones, with some not included. The repertoire holds under 200,000 clones, with around nine tenths as singletons. Sequenced here: peripheral blood, sampled on day 0 of AZD1222 vaccination. Receptors were obtained from an adult in good health.

The V gene is TRBV7-9, the J gene TRBJ2-2; D is possibly TRBD1 (5 bases). Per the germline V gene, CDR1 is SEHNR and CDR2 is FQNEAQ (reference sequence). This CDR3 has 11 residues. The V end lost 3 bases, the J end lost 13 bases, and 9 bases lay between the germline ends. The CDR3 region has the DNA TGTGCCAGCAGCTTGTTTCAGGGGCTGTTTTTT. Its protein product is CASSLFQGLFF.

The gene calls are TRBV19 and TRBJ2-5, with D tentatively TRBD1 (5 bases). From germline, CDR1 is LNHDA and CDR2 SQIVND (reference sequence). Trimming removed 5 bases from V and 5 bases from J, with 12 bases in between. This CDR3 has 13 amino acids. The CDR3 region has the DNA TGTGCCAGTAGTCCGCAGGGCAGGGAGACCCAGTACTTC. Translation: CASSPQGRETQYF. Full variable domain (remainder filled in from reference TRBV19 and TRBJ2-5): DGGITQSPKYLFRKEGQNVTLSCEQNLNHDAMYWYRQDPGQGLRLIYYSQIVNDFQKGDIAEGYSVSREKKESFPLTVTSAQKNPTAFYLCASSPQGRETQYFGPGTRLLVL.

The chain employs TRBV28 and TRBJ1-2; TRBD1 might be the D (5 bases). This CDR3 has 17 residues. Trimming removed 8 bases from V and 1 base from J, with 23 bases in between. Germline loops: CDR1 MDHEN, CDR2 SYDVKM. In nucleotides, the CDR3 is TGTGCCAGCGCTCCCTCACTACGAAGGGGCCGTAACTATGGCTACACCTTC. Translated, it gives CASAPSLRRGRNYGYTF.

This chain connects TRBV21-1 to TRBJ2-7; the table's D call, TRBD1, was not checked against the DNA. TRBV21-1 is classified as a pseudogene. This CDR3 region has 14 residues. This CDR3 is CASIAGDSSYEQYF. In DNA form, the CDR3 reads TGTGCCAGCATCGCCGGGGACAGTTCCTACGAGCAGTACTTC.

The chain carries TRBV27 and TRBJ2-1; D gene uncertain. V lost 5 bases and J lost 8, with 22 bases in between. The CDR3 is 16 residues long. Germline lookup yields CDR1 MNHEY and CDR2 SMNVEV (reference sequence). The CDR3 DNA is TGTGCCAGCAGTGTGTCAGGTGGACGGGTACACGATGAGCAGTTCTTC. Translating gives CASSVSGGRVHDEQFF.

This sequence joins TRBV4-3 and TRBJ1-4, with D tentatively TRBD1 (6 bases). Trimming took 4 bases from V and 7 from J, leaving 13 bases between them. The CDR3 is 14 residues long. CDR1 is LGHNA and CDR2 is YSLEER in the germline V gene. In DNA form, the CDR3 reads TGCGCCAGCAGCCCTTTAGGGGGGTCTGAAAAACTGTTTTTT. This translates into CASSPLGGSEKLFF.

The CDR3 loop is CASSLSTWGGDTQYF. The CDR3 DNA reads TGTGCCAGCAGTTTATCCACATGGGGGGGGGATACGCAGTATTTT. The gene calls are TRBV28 and TRBJ2-3; 7 positions agree with TRBD2. The CDR3 is made up of 15 amino acids. Germline CDR1 is MDHEN and CDR2 is SYDVKM. The V gene end was trimmed by 1 base and the J gene end by 6 bases; junction bases not matched to a gene: 7.

The rearrangement links TRBV7-3 to TRBJ2-3; 10 nucleotides agree with TRBD2. V lost 1 base, J lost 2 bases, and 15 bases stayed unmatched. The CDR3 is 20 residues long. Germline-derived CDR1 and CDR2 are SGHTA and FQGTGA. The CDR3 region is CASSLRGGLAETIHTDTQYF. The CDR3 DNA reads TGTGCCAGCAGCTTAAGGGGTGGACTAGCGGAAACGATTCACACAGATACGCAGTATTTT.

The chain uses TRBV7-3 and TRBJ2-1, with D possibly matching TRBD1 (5 bases). Between the trimmed V and J ends, which lost 5 bases and 13 bases, there was a span of 12 bases. Germline V gene sequence: CDR1 SGHTA, CDR2 FQGTGA. The CDR3 is 11 residues long. The CDR3 region has the DNA TGTGCCAGCAGCAGGGGAACAAAACAGTTCTTC. Protein product: CASSRGTKQFF.

J is TRBJ1-2 and V is TRBV7-9; 7 nucleotides match TRBD1. J was trimmed by 4 bases and V by 5 bases; bases with no gene match: 7. The CDR3 is 14 residues long. Germline CDR1 and CDR2: SEHNR and FQNEAQ (reference sequence). CDR3 DNA sequence: TGTGCCAGCAGCGAAACAGGGGCTAGCTATGGCTACACCTTC. Amino acids: CASSETGASYGYTF.

This chain connects TRBV9 to TRBJ1-1; 12 bases are a match to TRBD1. The CDR3 runs 15 residues. J lost 4 bases, V lost 4 bases, and 5 bases had no gene match. CDR1 is SGDLS and CDR2 is YYNGEE in the germline V gene. Here the CDR3 DNA reads TGTGCCAGCAGCTCCGGGACAGGGGGCGGCACTGAAGCTTTCTTT. It encodes CASSSGTGGGTEAFF.

The V and J genes are TRBV18 and TRBJ1-6; tentative D call: TRBD1 (5 bases). The germline CDR1 and CDR2 sequences are KGHSH and LQKENI. The CDR3 runs to 16 residues. The germline V and J ends were trimmed by 4 bases and 5 bases, with 15 bases remaining between them. DNA for the CDR3: TGTGCCAGCTCACGCAACCGGGACGGAGATAATTCACCCCTCCACTTT. As protein: CASSRNRDGDNSPLHF.

The chain joins TRBV18 to TRBJ2-1; D gene uncertain. Germline V gene data show CDR1 as KGHSH and CDR2 as LQKENI. V lost 2 bases and J lost 8, with 16 bases in between. This CDR3 region has 15 residues. In DNA form, the CDR3 reads TGTGCCAGCTCACCATCGGTAGGCCTACCCGATGAGCAGTTCTTC. Translating gives CASSPSVGLPDEQFF.

This chain connects TRBV21-1 to TRBJ1-2; TRBD1, the table's D call, was not compared with the DNA. TRBV21-1 is a known pseudogene. This CDR3 is 15 amino acids long. This CDR3 reads CASTLGSETGYDYTF. For the CDR3, the DNA is TGTGCCAGCACCCTGGGGTCCGAGACAGGGTATGACTACACCTTC.

V gene TRBV5-4 combines with J gene TRBJ1-6, with 10 bases lining up with TRBD1. Germline V gene lookup returns CDR1 SGHNT and CDR2 YYREEE (reference sequence). The trim removed 4 bases at V and 10 bases at J, leaving 11 bases unmatched. The CDR3 spans 16 residues. CDR3 in DNA: TGTGCCAGCAGCACGCGCCGGGGACAGGGGAACTCACCCCTCCACTTT. It is translated as CASSTRRGQGNSPLHF.

CDR3 in DNA: TGCAGCGGGGGGACAGAACTATCCGGCTACACCTTC. It translates to CSGGTELSGYTF. The rearrangement uses TRBV29-1 and TRBJ1-2; 7 nucleotides agree with TRBD1. The CDR3 loop spans 12 amino acids. With 7 bases clipped from V and 8 bases from J, the junction kept 10 bases outside the gene matches. CDR1 is SQVTM, CDR2 ANQGSEA, per germline.

The chain links TRBV5-1 to TRBJ2-3; D gene unclear. V lost 0 bases to trimming and J lost 5 bases, with 4 bases between them. Germline CDR1 SGHRS, CDR2 YFSETQ. This CDR3 is 12 amino acids long. The CDR3 DNA reads TGCGCCAGCAGCTTGGGTAGAGATACGCAGTATTTT. Translated, it gives CASSLGRDTQYF. Supplemented by reference TRBV5-1 and TRBJ2-3, the full variable domain reads KAGVTQTPRYLIKTRGQQVTLSCSPISGHRSVSWYQQTPGQGLQFLFEYFSETQRNKGNFPGRFSGRQFSNSRSEMNVSTLELGDSALYLCASSLGRDTQYFGPGTRLTVL.

V and J are TRBV4-1 and TRBJ2-3; 14 bases match TRBD2. There are 20 residues in the CDR3. Unmatched junction bases numbered 15, after V lost 1 base and J lost 6 bases. In germline, CDR1 is MGHRA, CDR2 YSYEKL. The CDR3 DNA reads as TGCGCCAGCAGCCAAGCCACCCCCGGGACTAGCGGGAGAGGTAGGGATACGCAGTATTTT. It codes for CASSQATPGTSGRGRDTQYF.

V is TRBV5-1 and J is TRBJ1-6; D perhaps matches TRBD1 (5 bases). Germline V lookup: CDR1 SGHRS, CDR2 YFSETQ. This CDR3 is built from 16 residues. Trimming shortened V by 1 base and J by 10 bases, and 18 bases separated the two germline ends. CDR3 DNA: TGCGCCAGCAGCTTGCCCGGCCTAAGAGGGGAATCACCCCTCCACTTT. Translation: CASSLPGLRGESPLHF.

The CDR3 bases are TGTGCCAGCAGCGTAGGCCCGGGACCCACGACTATACTTCAAGAAAAACTGTTTTTT. Translation: CASSVGPGPTTILQEKLFF. The V gene is TRBV9, the J gene TRBJ1-4; a weak D match, TRBD1 (5 bases). V dropped 0 bases and J dropped 8 bases, with 26 bases sitting between them. Germline V gene sequence: CDR1 SGDLS, CDR2 YYNGEE. The CDR3 is 19 amino acids.

The chain carries TRBV4-3 and TRBJ2-2, with D unresolved. V was trimmed by 4 bases and J by 7 bases, leaving 7 bases between them. This CDR3 is 12 amino acids long. Per the germline V gene, CDR1 is LGHNA and CDR2 is YSLEER. In DNA, the CDR3 is TGCGCCAGCAGCCTTCAGGTCGGGGAGCTGTTTTTT. Its translation is CASSLQVGELFF.